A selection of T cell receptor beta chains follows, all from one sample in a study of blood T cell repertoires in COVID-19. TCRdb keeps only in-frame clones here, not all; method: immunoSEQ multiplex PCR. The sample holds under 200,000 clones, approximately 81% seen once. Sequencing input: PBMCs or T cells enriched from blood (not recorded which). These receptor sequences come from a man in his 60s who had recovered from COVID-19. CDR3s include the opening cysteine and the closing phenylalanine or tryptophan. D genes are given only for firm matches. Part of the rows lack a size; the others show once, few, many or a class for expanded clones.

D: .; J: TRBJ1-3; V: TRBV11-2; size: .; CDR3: CASSLRARVSGNTIYF; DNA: TGTGCCAGCAGCTTAAGGGCCAGGGTATCTGGAAACACCATATATTTT
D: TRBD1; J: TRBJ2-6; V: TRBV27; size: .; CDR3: CASSPPRTGLNSGANVLTF; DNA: TGTGCCAGCAGTCCTCCAAGGACAGGGCTTAATTCTGGGGCCAACGTCCTGACTTTC
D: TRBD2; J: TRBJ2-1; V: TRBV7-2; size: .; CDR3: CASSSRLAGVWGEQFF; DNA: TGTGCCAGCAGCTCAAGACTAGCGGGAGTTTGGGGTGAGCAGTTCTTC
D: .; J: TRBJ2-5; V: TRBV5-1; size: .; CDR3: CASSSILTGRFQETQYF; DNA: TGCGCCAGCAGCTCTATATTGACAGGCAGGTTCCAAGAGACCCAGTACTTC
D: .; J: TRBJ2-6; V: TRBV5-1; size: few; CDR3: CASSNNMGQAVGANVLTF; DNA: TGCGCCAGCAGCAATAATATGGGGCAGGCAGTTGGGGCCAACGTCCTGACTTTC
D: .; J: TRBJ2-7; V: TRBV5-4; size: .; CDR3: CASSLKDGTWRRVAYEQYF; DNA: TGTGCCAGCAGCTTGAAGGATGGGACCTGGAGGAGGGTGGCCTACGAGCAGTACTTC
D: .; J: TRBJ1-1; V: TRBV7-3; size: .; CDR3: CASSLNGRRVNTEAFF; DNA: TGTGCCAGCAGCTTAAATGGGCGCAGGGTGAACACTGAAGCTTTCTTT
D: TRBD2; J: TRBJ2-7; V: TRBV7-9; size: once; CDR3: CASSLETSVGEQYF; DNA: TGTGCCAGCAGCTTAGAGACTAGCGTTGGCGAGCAGTACTTC
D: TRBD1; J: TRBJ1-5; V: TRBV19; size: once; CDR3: CASSIARGQDQPQHF; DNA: TGTGCCAGTAGTATAGCCAGGGGGCAGGATCAGCCCCAGCATTTT
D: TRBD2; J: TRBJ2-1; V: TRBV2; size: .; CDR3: CASSARTSGINEQFF; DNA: TGTGCCAGCAGTGCCCGGACTAGCGGAATCAATGAGCAGTTCTTC
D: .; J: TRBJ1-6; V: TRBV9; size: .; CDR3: CASNSVVGQGWSPLHF; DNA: TGTGCCAGCAACAGCGTAGTGGGTCAGGGATGGTCACCCCTCCACTTT
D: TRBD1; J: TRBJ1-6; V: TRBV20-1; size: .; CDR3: CSASGTGVYNSPLHF; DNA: TGCAGTGCTAGTGGGACAGGGGTCTATAATTCACCCCTCCACTTT
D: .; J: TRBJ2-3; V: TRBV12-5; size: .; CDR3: CASGPGETSTDTQYF; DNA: TGTGCTAGTGGACCAGGGGAGACTAGCACAGATACGCAGTATTTT
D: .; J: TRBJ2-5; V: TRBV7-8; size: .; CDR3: CASSTPFTGGGETQYF; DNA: TGTGCCAGCAGCACCCCTTTTACTGGGGGAGGAGAGACCCAGTACTTC
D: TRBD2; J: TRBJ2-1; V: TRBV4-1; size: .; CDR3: CASSQERLAGGRGGNEQFF; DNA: TGCGCCAGCAGCCAAGAACGTCTAGCGGGAGGTAGGGGGGGTAATGAGCAGTTCTTC
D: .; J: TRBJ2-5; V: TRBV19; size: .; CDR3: CASSIDGGAQETQYF; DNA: TGTGCCAGTAGTATAGATGGCGGGGCGCAAGAGACCCAGTACTTC
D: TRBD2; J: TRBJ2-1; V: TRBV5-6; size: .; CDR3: CASSNGLAGGSGDEQFF; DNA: TGTGCCAGCAGCAATGGACTAGCGGGAGGGTCGGGGGATGAGCAGTTCTTC
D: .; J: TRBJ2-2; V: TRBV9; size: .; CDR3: CASSSPFQGELFF; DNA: TGTGCCAGCAGCTCACCATTCCAGGGGGAGCTGTTTTTT
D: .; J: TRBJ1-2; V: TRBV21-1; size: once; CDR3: CASPRTDTSNYGYTF; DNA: TGTGCCAGCCCCAGGACGGACACCTCTAACTATGGCTACACCTTC
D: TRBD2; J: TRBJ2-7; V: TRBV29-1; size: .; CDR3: CSVEDWASGRYEQYF; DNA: TGCAGCGTTGAAGACTGGGCAAGCGGGAGATACGAGCAGTACTTC
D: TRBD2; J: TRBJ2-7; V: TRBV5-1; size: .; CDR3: CASSLYSGRASGQTNEQYF; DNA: TGCGCCAGCAGCTTGTATAGCGGGAGGGCCTCCGGACAGACAAACGAGCAGTACTTC
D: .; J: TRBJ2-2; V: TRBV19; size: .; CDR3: CASSIIGGNTGELFF; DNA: TGTGCCAGTAGTATTATCGGGGGGAACACCGGGGAGCTGTTTTTT
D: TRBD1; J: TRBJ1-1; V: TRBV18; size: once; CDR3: CASSPGQGGKNTEAFF; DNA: TGTGCCAGCTCACCCGGACAGGGAGGGAAGAACACTGAAGCTTTCTTT
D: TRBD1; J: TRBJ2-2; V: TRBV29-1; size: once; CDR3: CSVRQGRTGELFF; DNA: TGCAGCGTTAGACAGGGAAGAACCGGGGAGCTGTTTTTT
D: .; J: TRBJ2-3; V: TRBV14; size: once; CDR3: CASSLEDYPGDTQYF; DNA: TGTGCCAGCAGCCTTGAGGACTACCCTGGGGATACGCAGTATTTT
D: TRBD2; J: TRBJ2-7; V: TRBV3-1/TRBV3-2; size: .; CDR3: CASSQDLTRRGEQYF; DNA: TGTGCCAGCAGCCAAGATCTAACGCGGCGGGGGGAGCAGTACTTC
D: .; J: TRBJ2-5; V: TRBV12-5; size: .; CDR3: CASGLQRAGLTLETQYF; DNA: TGTGCTAGTGGTTTGCAGAGGGCCGGTTTAACTCTAGAGACCCAGTACTTC
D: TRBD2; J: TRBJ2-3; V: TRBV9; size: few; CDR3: CASSVKPSGGTDTQYF; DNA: TGTGCCAGCAGCGTCAAGCCTAGCGGGGGCACAGATACGCAGTATTTT
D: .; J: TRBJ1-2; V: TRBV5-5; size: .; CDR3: CASSLTGTLYGYTF; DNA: TGTGCCAGCAGCCTCACAGGGACCCTCTATGGCTACACCTTC
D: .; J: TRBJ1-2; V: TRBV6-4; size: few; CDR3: CASSLTPGASYGYTF; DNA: TGTGCCAGCAGTCTCACCCCAGGGGCGAGCTATGGCTACACCTTC
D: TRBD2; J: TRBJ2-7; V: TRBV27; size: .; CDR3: CATDKGGLAGVGGTNEQYF; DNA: TGTGCCACCGACAAAGGGGGACTAGCGGGAGTTGGGGGAACTAACGAGCAGTACTTC
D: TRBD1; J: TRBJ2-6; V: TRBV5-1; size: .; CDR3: CASSPTTGGTGANVLTF; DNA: TGCGCCAGCAGCCCCACTACAGGGGGCACTGGGGCCAACGTCCTGACTTTC
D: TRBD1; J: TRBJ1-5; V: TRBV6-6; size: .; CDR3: CASSYSGGGNQPQHF; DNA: TGTGCCAGCAGTTACTCAGGGGGCGGCAATCAGCCCCAGCATTTT
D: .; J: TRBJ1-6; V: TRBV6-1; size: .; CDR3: CASSERTERNSPLHF; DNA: TGTGCCAGCAGTGAAAGGACAGAACGTAATTCACCCCTCCACTTT
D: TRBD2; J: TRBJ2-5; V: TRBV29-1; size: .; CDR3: CSVEETGLARETQYF; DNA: TGCAGCGTTGAGGAAACTGGACTAGCGAGAGAGACCCAGTACTTC
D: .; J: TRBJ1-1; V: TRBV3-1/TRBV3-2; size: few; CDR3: CASSRKGFGVTEAFF; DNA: TGTGCCAGCAGCCGCAAGGGTTTCGGGGTAACTGAAGCTTTCTTT
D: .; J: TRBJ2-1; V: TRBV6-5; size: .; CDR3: CAITGHFTYNEQFF; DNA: TGTGCCATAACAGGTCACTTTACCTACAATGAGCAGTTCTTC
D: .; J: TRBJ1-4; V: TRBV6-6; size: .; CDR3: CATGAGAREKLFF; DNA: TGTGCCACTGGAGCAGGGGCTCGTGAAAAACTGTTTTTT
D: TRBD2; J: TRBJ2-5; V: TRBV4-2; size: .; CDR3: CASSQGLAEQETQYF; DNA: TGTGCCAGCAGCCAGGGACTAGCGGAACAAGAGACCCAGTACTTC
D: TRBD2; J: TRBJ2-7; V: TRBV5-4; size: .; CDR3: CASSFSGRAVAYEQYF; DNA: TGTGCCAGCAGCTTTAGCGGGAGGGCCGTAGCCTACGAGCAGTACTTC
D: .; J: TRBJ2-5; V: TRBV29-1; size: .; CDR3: CSAGEGGHF; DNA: TGCAGCGCAGGGGAGGGGGGACACTTC
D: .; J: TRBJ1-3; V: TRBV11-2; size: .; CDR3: CASSPGIYSGNTIYF; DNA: TGTGCCAGCTCGCCGGGGATATACTCTGGAAACACCATATATTTT